The 15 T cell receptor beta chains in this list originate from one sample, sequenced in a study of Ad26.COV2.S vaccination and SARS-CoV-2 variants. The method was immunoSEQ multiplex PCR; TCRdb's version includes in-frame clones alone and lacks a portion of them. The sample consists of about 370,000 clones, 88% of them appearing once. The treatment denotes: roughly 18 received Ad26.COV2.S at low or high dose, single or two shots; five or six received placebo; per-sample allocation not given. Vaccine and placebo recipients were sampled on day 63 after the first injection. The starting material was peripheral blood, obtained in a trial of Ad26.COV2.S vaccine versus placebo. These receptors were collected from a person aged 18 to 59 who received the Ad26.COV2.S COVID-19 vaccine or a placebo.

The chain joins TRBV24-1 to TRBJ1-2; a possible D gene is TRBD1 (6 bases). The CDR3 runs 18 residues. The germline CDR1 and CDR2 sequences are KGHDR and SFDVKD. Between the trimmed V and J ends, which lost 1 base and 4 bases, there was a span of 21 bases. CDR3 region: CATSDFSGERDNCYGYTF. CDR3 nucleotides: TGTGCCACCAGTGATTTCTCAGGGGAGAGGGATAACTGCTATGGCTACACCTTC.

The chain has TRBV6-2 or TRBV6-3 and TRBJ2-5, with 9 positions matching TRBD1. The junction had 6 bases not matched to a gene; V was cut back by 2 bases and J by 5 bases. The CDR3 sequence is 15 residues long. CDR1 MNHEY and CDR2 SVGEGT come from the germline V gene. CDR3 sequence: CASSYPRDRAETQYF. The DNA for the CDR3 is TGTGCCAGCAGTTACCCCCGGGACAGGGCGGAGACCCAGTACTTC.

V gene TRBV6-5 combines with J gene TRBJ1-1; D is ambiguous. V shed 6 bases and J shed 3 bases, with 11 bases lying between them. The CDR3 has 13 residues. Looked up from germline, CDR1 is MNHEY and CDR2 is SVGAGI. CDR3 residues: CASRSQADTEAFF. In DNA form, the CDR3 reads TGTGCCAGCAGGTCCCAGGCCGACACTGAAGCTTTCTTT.

This clone was recorded a few times. This chain connects TRBV5-4 to TRBJ2-7, with 7 bases identical to TRBD1. J gave up 3 bases and V 0 bases, and 3 bases lay outside the gene matches. This CDR3 has 14 amino acids. The germline V gene has CDR1 SGHNT and CDR2 YYREEE (reference sequence). In DNA form, the CDR3 reads TGTGCCAGCAGCTTGGGAGGGGGCAACTACGAGCAGTACTTC. As protein: CASSLGGGNYEQYF.

V and J are TRBV6-1 and TRBJ2-7, with 7 bases matching TRBD2. Looked up from germline, CDR1 is MNHNS and CDR2 is SASEGT. The CDR3 length is 15 residues. Losses at the gene ends were 2 bases for V and 3 bases for J; bases not matched to a gene: 7. The CDR3 DNA is TGTGCCAGCAGTGAAAGTATCGGGGGGATCTACGAGCAGTACTTC. Translated: CASSESIGGIYEQYF.

The chain's CDR3 is CASSYGSPLHF. The CDR3 bases are TGTGCCAGCAGTTACGGCTCACCCCTCCACTTT. V usage is TRBV6-2 or TRBV6-3 and J usage is TRBJ1-6; D unclear. Trimming pared 2 bases from V and 10 bases from J, leaving 3 bases between. The germline V gene has CDR1 MNHEY and CDR2 SVGEGT. The length of the CDR3 is 11 residues.

V and J are TRBV27 and TRBJ1-6; 10 positions agree with TRBD1. J lost 2 bases, V lost 4 bases, and 5 bases had no gene match. Per germline, CDR1 MNHEY and CDR2 SMNVEV (reference sequence). The CDR3 is 17 amino acids. In DNA, the CDR3 is TGTGCCAGCAGTTCCGACAGGGGGCCCCCCTATAATTCACCCCTCCACTTT. This gives the protein CASSSDRGPPYNSPLHF.

V and J are TRBV4-2 and TRBJ2-7; D not resolved. Germline V gene lookup returns CDR1 LGHNA and CDR2 YNFKEQ. This CDR3 has 14 residues. V lost 5 bases, J lost 2 bases, and 13 bases lay in between. CDR3 loop: CASSNDTEAYEQYF. CDR3 bases: TGTGCCAGCAGCAACGATACAGAAGCCTACGAGCAGTACTTC.

The chain uses TRBV7-9 and TRBJ2-7; D may be TRBD1 (5 bases). Germline CDR1 and CDR2: SEHNR and FQNEAQ (reference sequence). CDR3 length equals 15 residues. V lost 5 bases and J lost 0, with 14 bases in between. CDR3: CASSPTATSSYEQYF. Here the CDR3 DNA reads TGTGCCAGCAGCCCGACAGCTACCAGCTCCTACGAGCAGTACTTC.

The chain links TRBV18 to TRBJ1-1, with D possibly matching TRBD1 (5 bases). The CDR3 extends over 14 amino acids. V shed 3 bases and J shed 5 bases, with 13 bases lying between them. CDR1 is KGHSH and CDR2 is LQKENI in the germline V gene. The CDR3, as DNA: TGTGCCAGCTCACCGGGGACCTGGGGGACTGAAGCTTTCTTT. It specifies CASSPGTWGTEAFF.

V usage is TRBV18 and J usage is TRBJ1-5, with 9 nucleotides matching TRBD1. Trimming took 2 bases from V and 6 from J; bases not matched to a gene: 8. Germline assignment: CDR1 KGHSH and CDR2 LQKENI. CDR3 length equals 16 residues. The CDR3 is CASSPLGTGNGQPQHF. The CDR3 DNA is TGTGCCAGCTCACCATTAGGGACAGGGAATGGTCAGCCCCAGCATTTT.

This clone was observed a single time. The gene calls are TRBV27 and TRBJ1-1; tentative D call: TRBD1 (5 bases). Germline lookup yields CDR1 MNHEY and CDR2 SMNVEV (reference sequence). CDR3 length: 17 amino acids. V lost 4 bases, J lost 1 base, and 19 bases lay in between. The CDR3 DNA is TGTGCCAGCAGTTCCTCGGACATTATGAGGAGGAACACTGAAGCTTTCTTT. It codes for CASSSSDIMRRNTEAFF.

The chain employs TRBV27 and TRBJ1-1; D possibly corresponds to TRBD1 (6 bases). The length of the CDR3 is 13 residues. The germline V gene has CDR1 MNHEY and CDR2 SMNVEV (reference sequence). Trimming pared 6 bases from V and 2 bases from J, leaving 10 bases between. CDR3 sequence reads: CASSRGGNTEAFF. CDR3 DNA sequence: TGTGCCAGCAGCCGAGGGGGTAACACTGAAGCTTTCTTT.

The genes are TRBV15 and TRBJ2-7; the D gene could be TRBD1 or TRBD2 (7 bases each). CDR1 is LNHNV and CDR2 is YYDKDF in the germline V gene (reference sequence). V dropped 0 bases and J dropped 4 bases, with 13 bases sitting between them. The CDR3 spans 15 residues. Written as DNA, the CDR3 is TGTGCCACCAGCAGAGAAAGGCAGGGGGGGTACGAGCAGTACTTC. The encoded protein is CATSRERQGGYEQYF.

This clone was seen only once. J is TRBJ1-3 and V is TRBV7-8; D gene ambiguous. This CDR3 contains 14 residues. With 3 bases removed from V and 6 bases from J, the gap between germline ends came to 12 bases. Germline lookup yields CDR1 SGHVS and CDR2 FQNEAQ. For the CDR3, the DNA is TGTGCCAGCAGCTTCCCGGGCCTGGAAAACACCATATATTTT. It yields the protein CASSFPGLENTIYF. Variable domain in full (rest from reference TRBV7-8 and TRBJ1-3): GAGVSQSPRYKVAKRGQDVALRCDPISGHVSLFWYQQALGQGPEFLTYFQNEAQLDKSGLPSDRFFAERPEGSVSTLKIQRTQQEDSAVYLCASSFPGLENTIYFGEGSWLTVV.